Each of the 29 T cell receptor beta chains below was sequenced from the same sample in a study of blood T cell repertoires in COVID-19. TCRdb's table, derived via immunoSEQ multiplex PCR, lists solely in-frame clones and lacks some. The sample yields fewer than 300,000 clones, around 90% seen once. The specimen sequenced was peripheral blood. The source is a man younger than 35 with active or convalescent COVID-19.

The genes are TRBV14 and TRBJ2-7; 7 bases match TRBD1. Germline V gene lookup returns CDR1 SGHDN and CDR2 FVKESK. The CDR3 runs to 14 residues. V shed 4 bases and J 5 bases; nucleotides not matched to a gene: 8. The CDR3 sequence is CASSPERGRNEQYF. In DNA form, the CDR3 reads TGTGCCAGCAGCCCGGAGAGGGGGCGCAACGAGCAGTACTTC. Complete variable domain (other parts from reference TRBV14 and TRBJ2-7): EAGVTQFPSHSVIEKGQTVTLRCDPISGHDNLYWYRRVMGKEIKFLLHFVKESKQDESGMPNNRFLAERTGGTYSTLKVQPAELEDSGVYFCASSPERGRNEQYFGPGTRLTVT.

The chain uses TRBV4-3 and TRBJ2-2, with D possibly TRBD1 on 6 matching bases. The CDR3 has 15 residues. Trimming cost V 0 bases and J 7 bases, with 12 bases left between them. CDR1 and CDR2 from the germline V gene are LGHNA and YSLEER. The CDR3 is CASSQEHRVGGELFF. CDR3 nucleotides: TGCGCCAGCAGCCAAGAACACAGGGTAGGCGGGGAGCTGTTTTTT.

This clone was seen a few times. This sequence joins TRBV3-1 (or the pseudogene TRBV3-2) and TRBJ1-2; D is unresolved. CDR3 length: 13 amino acids. Trimming left V 4 bases short and J 0 bases short, with 6 bases between. Germline V gives CDR1 LGHDT, CDR2 YNNKEL (reference sequence). CDR3 DNA sequence: TGTGCCAGCAGCCCAGGTACTAACTATGGCTACACCTTC. As protein: CASSPGTNYGYTF.

The chain couples TRBV5-8 to TRBJ1-4; D remains unclear. Germline CDR1 reads SGHTS; CDR2 reads YDEGEE. The CDR3 sequence is 16 residues long. V was cut by 0 bases and J by 4 bases, with 13 bases left in between. CDR3 loop: CASSLDVSGVNEKLFF. In DNA form, the CDR3 reads TGTGCCAGCAGCTTGGATGTTTCCGGGGTTAATGAAAAACTGTTTTTT.

The J gene is TRBJ1-1, the V gene TRBV7-8, with a weak D call TRBD1 (5 bases). This CDR3 contains 14 residues. Trimming cost V 5 bases and J 2 bases, with 12 bases left between them. The V gene's germline CDR1 is SGHVS and CDR2 FQNEAQ. The CDR3 loop is CASSPGTINTEAFF. Here the CDR3 DNA reads TGTGCCAGCAGCCCCGGGACTATAAACACTGAAGCTTTCTTT. Drawing the rest from reference TRBV7-8 and TRBJ1-1, the complete variable domain is GAGVSQSPRYKVAKRGQDVALRCDPISGHVSLFWYQQALGQGPEFLTYFQNEAQLDKSGLPSDRFFAERPEGSVSTLKIQRTQQEDSAVYLCASSPGTINTEAFFGQGTRLTVV.

The rearrangement uses TRBV9 and TRBJ2-1; D remains ambiguous. Germline CDR1 reads SGDLS; CDR2 reads YYNGEE. The CDR3 totals 15 residues. The V and J ends lost 3 bases and 0 bases respectively, with 10 bases between them. The CDR3 DNA sequence: TGTGCCAGCAGCGCTACTTACTACTCCTACAATGAGCAGTTCTTC. Translating gives CASSATYYSYNEQFF.

The V and J genes are TRBV19 and TRBJ1-1, with 8 bases that match TRBD1. After removal of 6 bases from V and 4 bases from J, the junction contained 7 bases not matched to a gene. Germline CDR1 is LNHDA and CDR2 is SQIVND (reference sequence). The CDR3 consists of 14 residues. CDR3 in DNA: TGTGCCAGTAGCGTGGGGACAGGCCCCACTGAAGCTTTCTTT. It is translated as CASSVGTGPTEAFF. Supplemented by reference TRBV19 and TRBJ1-1, the full variable domain reads DGGITQSPKYLFRKEGQNVTLSCEQNLNHDAMYWYRQDPGQGLRLIYYSQIVNDFQKGDIAEGYSVSREKKESFPLTVTSAQKNPTAFYLCASSVGTGPTEAFFGQGTRLTVV.

This clone was found once. V usage is TRBV27 and J usage is TRBJ1-3, with TRBD1 as a possible D gene (5 bases). The germline CDR1 and CDR2 sequences are MNHEY and SMNVEV (reference sequence). Trimming shortened V by 7 bases and J by 0 bases, and 22 bases separated the two germline ends. The CDR3 sequence is 18 residues long. CDR3 nucleotide sequence: TGTGCCAGCAACCTTTATTATCAGGGTCCCAGCTCTGGAAACACCATATATTTT. It codes for CASNLYYQGPSSGNTIYF.

The CDR3 DNA follows: TGTGCCAGCAGCGTAGGTGAAGGGGTTTGGGCTGAAGCTTTCTTT. It specifies CASSVGEGVWAEAFF. This chain connects TRBV9 to TRBJ1-1; D possibly corresponds to TRBD1 (5 bases). The CDR3 is 15 residues long. Trimming shortened V by 0 bases and J by 6 bases, and 15 bases separated the two germline ends. Germline V lookup: CDR1 SGDLS, CDR2 YYNGEE.

This chain links TRBV4-1 with TRBJ1-2; TRBD1 is a possible D gene (6 bases). The CDR3 runs 16 residues. The V end lost 0 bases, the J end lost 4 bases, and 15 bases lay between the germline ends. Per the germline V gene, CDR1 is MGHRA and CDR2 is YSYEKL. CDR3 nucleotide sequence: TGCGCCAGCAGCCAAGATCGCCCAGGGGTACTCTATGGCTACACCTTC. This encodes CASSQDRPGVLYGYTF.

The chain combines TRBV6-2 or TRBV6-3 with TRBJ2-7; no firm D call. The CDR3 covers 11 residues. CDR1 and CDR2 (germline): MNHEY, SVGEGT. Trimming removed 8 bases at V and 6 bases at J, with 11 bases between. This CDR3 reads CASGFGSEQYF. For the CDR3, the DNA is TGTGCCAGCGGTTTTGGCTCCGAGCAGTACTTC.

The chain is built from TRBV12-5 and TRBJ2-1; 10 nucleotides match TRBD2. The V and J ends lost 0 bases and 5 bases, in that order; junction bases with no gene match: 7. The CDR3 covers 17 residues. In germline, CDR1 is LGHNT, CDR2 FRNRAP. CDR3 in DNA: TGTGCTAGTGGTTTGGTTTATTCTAGCGGGGGCGACAATGAGCAGTTCTTC. Its translation is CASGLVYSSGGDNEQFF.

This sequence joins TRBV3-1 (or the pseudogene TRBV3-2) and TRBJ2-2, with TRBD2 matching 12 bases. The germline V gene has CDR1 LGHDT and CDR2 YNNKEL (reference sequence). This CDR3 contains 18 residues. V trimming: 1 base; J trimming: 1 base; junction bases outside the gene matches: 4. The CDR3 DNA reads as TGTGCCAGCAGCCAAGGACTAGCGGGGGAAATGAACACCGGGGAGCTGTTTTTT. As protein: CASSQGLAGEMNTGELFF.

The table lists this clone with a count of one. This chain connects TRBV5-5 to TRBJ2-1, with 10 nucleotides matching TRBD2. The CDR3 runs to 16 residues. Germline lookup yields CDR1 SGHKS and CDR2 YYEKEE (reference sequence). V was clipped by 3 bases and J by 2 bases; unmatched bases: 5. DNA for the CDR3: TGTGCCAGCAGCTGGGTACTAGCGGGGCCCTACAATGAGCAGTTCTTC. It encodes CASSWVLAGPYNEQFF.

The chain combines TRBV5-1 with TRBJ2-1, with TRBD2 matching over 12 bases. Looked up from germline, CDR1 is SGHRS and CDR2 is YFSETQ. J gave up 10 bases and V 3 bases, and 14 bases lay outside the gene matches. CDR3 size: 17 residues. CDR3 DNA: TGCGCCAGCAGCTCACACCGGGGACTAGCGGGCTCTCAGGAGCAGTTCTTC. Protein: CASSSHRGLAGSQEQFF.

The chain carries TRBV5-1 and TRBJ2-7, with 11 nucleotides matching TRBD1. Losses at the gene ends were 1 base for V and 5 bases for J; bases not matched to a gene: 2. The CDR3 extends over 14 amino acids. The germline V gene encodes CDR1 SGHRS and CDR2 YFSETQ. CDR3 nucleotide sequence: TGCGCCAGCAGCTTGTGGGGACAGGGGGACGAGCAGTACTTC. Translated: CASSLWGQGDEQYF.

V gene TRBV19 combines with J gene TRBJ1-6, with D unclear. The CDR3 contains 14 residues. The germline V gene encodes CDR1 LNHDA and CDR2 SQIVND (reference sequence). Trimming left V 2 bases short and J 4 bases short, with 6 bases between. Written as DNA, the CDR3 is TGTGCCAGTAGTATAACACCGTATAATTCACCCCTCCACTTT. Protein sequence: CASSITPYNSPLHF.

The rearrangement joins TRBV28 to TRBJ1-5; the match to TRBD1 covers 7 bases. V was clipped by 6 bases and J by 0 bases; unmatched bases: 5. The CDR3 consists of 15 residues. The V gene's germline CDR1 is MDHEN and CDR2 SYDVKM. CDR3 region: CASSGTAHSNQPQHF. As DNA, the CDR3 is TGTGCCAGCAGCGGGACAGCCCATAGCAATCAGCCCCAGCATTTT.

The V gene is TRBV27, the J gene TRBJ2-5; TRBD2 agrees at 12 bases. Germline CDR1 and CDR2: MNHEY and SMNVEV (reference sequence). The CDR3 runs to 15 residues. V dropped 4 bases and J dropped 4; count of bases not matched to a gene: 4. In DNA form, the CDR3 reads TGTGCCAGCAGTTCTAGCGGGGGGGCCGTAGAGACCCAGTACTTC. Translating gives CASSSSGGAVETQYF.

V is TRBV3-1 (or the pseudogene TRBV3-2) and J is TRBJ1-2, with 10 bases identical to TRBD1. CDR3 size: 14 residues. The V and J ends lost 4 bases and 6 bases, in that order; junction bases with no gene match: 5. Germline V CDR1 and CDR2: LGHDT, YNNKEL (reference sequence). CDR3 nucleotides: TGTGCCAGCAGCCCCCCCGGGACAGGGGATGGCTACACCTTC. Protein sequence: CASSPPGTGDGYTF.

V usage is TRBV11-3 and J usage is TRBJ1-1; 12 nucleotides align to TRBD1. This CDR3 has 14 residues. Germline assignment: CDR1 SGHNT and CDR2 YENEEA. With V trimmed by 4 bases and J by 12 bases, 9 bases remained unmatched. The CDR3 sequence: CASSSPGTGGKTFF. The DNA of the CDR3 is TGTGCCAGCAGCTCCCCAGGGACAGGGGGCAAGACTTTCTTT.

The chain combines TRBV11-2 with TRBJ2-5; 12 bases agree with TRBD2. With V trimmed by 4 bases and J by 5 bases, 5 bases remained unmatched. This CDR3 is built from 15 residues. The germline gives CDR1 SGHAT, CDR2 FQNNGV. The CDR3 coding sequence is TGTGCCAGCAGCTCGAGGACTAGCGGGGTGGAGACCCAGTACTTC. The encoded protein is CASSSRTSGVETQYF.

This clone occurred once. This rearrangement joins TRBV20-1 to TRBJ1-1; 7 bases fit TRBD1. This CDR3 has 13 amino acids. The ends lost 4 bases at V and 3 bases at J; junction bases unmatched: 5. Germline V lookup: CDR1 DFQATT, CDR2 SNEGSKA (reference sequence). CDR3 loop: CSAIEGAYTEAFF. CDR3 sequence (DNA): TGCAGTGCTATTGAGGGGGCTTACACTGAAGCTTTCTTT.

V usage is TRBV5-6 and J usage is TRBJ2-1; 10 positions agree with TRBD2. The trim removed 3 bases at V and 2 bases at J, leaving 5 bases unmatched. Germline-derived CDR1 and CDR2 are SGHDT and YYEEEE. This CDR3 has 16 amino acids. The CDR3, as DNA: TGTGCCAGCAGCTACCCAACTAGCGGGACCTACAATGAGCAGTTCTTC. This gives the protein CASSYPTSGTYNEQFF.

The rearrangement links TRBV7-9 to TRBJ2-2; 7 bases agree with TRBD1. CDR3 length equals 15 residues. V gave up 1 base and J gave up 6 bases; unmatched junction bases: 5. Germline lookup yields CDR1 SEHNR and CDR2 FQNEAQ (reference sequence). CDR3 residues: CASSLGDRAPGELFF. The CDR3 nucleotides are TGTGCCAGCAGCTTAGGTGACAGGGCCCCCGGGGAGCTGTTTTTT.

The chain couples TRBV14 to TRBJ1-2; D ambiguous. V was trimmed by 4 bases and J by 7 bases, leaving 22 bases between them. This CDR3 has 16 residues. In germline, CDR1 is SGHDN, CDR2 FVKESK. CDR3 in amino acids: CASSPGETRSYGGYTF. The CDR3 coding sequence is TGTGCCAGCAGCCCTGGGGAGACTCGAAGTTACGGTGGCTACACCTTC. Complete variable domain (other parts from reference TRBV14 and TRBJ1-2): EAGVTQFPSHSVIEKGQTVTLRCDPISGHDNLYWYRRVMGKEIKFLLHFVKESKQDESGMPNNRFLAERTGGTYSTLKVQPAELEDSGVYFCASSPGETRSYGGYTFGSGTRLTVV.

This chain links TRBV11-2 with TRBJ1-2; no reliable D call. Trimming removed 1 base at V and 4 bases at J, with 19 bases between. Germline loops: CDR1 SGHAT, CDR2 FQNNGV. CDR3 length equals 17 residues. This chain's CDR3 is CASSLGREWRRIYGYTF. The CDR3 region has the DNA TGTGCCAGCAGCTTAGGGAGAGAGTGGCGTCGTATCTATGGCTACACCTTC.

V usage is TRBV9 and J usage is TRBJ2-1; the D gene is possibly TRBD2 (6 bases). There are 15 residues in the CDR3. Per germline, CDR1 SGDLS and CDR2 YYNGEE. V lost 0 bases and J lost 0, with 7 bases in between. CDR3 sequence reads: CASSVEDYSYNEQFF. DNA of the CDR3: TGTGCCAGCAGCGTAGAGGACTACTCCTACAATGAGCAGTTCTTC.

The rearrangement joins TRBV9 to TRBJ2-5, with 7 bases matching TRBD2. Germline V lookup: CDR1 SGDLS, CDR2 YYNGEE. J gave up 2 bases and V 0 bases, and 4 bases lay outside the gene matches. CDR3 size: 15 residues. The CDR3 coding sequence is TGTGCCAGCAGCGTAGAGTGGGGGGGTCAAGAGACCCAGTACTTC. Translated: CASSVEWGGQETQYF.